What follows describes a single TCR beta chain. This specimen comes from a study of blood T cell repertoires in COVID-19. About the research overall: Sources were T cells, B-cell-depleted T cells, or PBMCs; the material itself was cDNA or gDNA.

V trimming: 10 bases; J trimming: 3 bases; junction bases outside the gene matches: 11. Germline V lookup: CDR1 ENHRY, CDR2 SYGVKD. The CDR3 consists of 15 residues. Libraries were prepared by immunoSEQ multiplex PCR; TCRdb keeps only in-frame clonotypes and omits some of them. This table holds 50,000 to 70,000 clones, almost 90% found once. Sequenced input: peripheral blood. The receptor comes from a man aged 55 to 69 with acute or convalescent COVID-19. The rearrangement joins TRBV10-3 to TRBJ2-1; 8 bases line up with TRBD2. The CDR3 sequence is CATNREGQGYNEQFF. The CDR3 nucleotides read TGTGCCACTAACCGGGAGGGCCAAGGCTACAATGAGCAGTTCTTC.